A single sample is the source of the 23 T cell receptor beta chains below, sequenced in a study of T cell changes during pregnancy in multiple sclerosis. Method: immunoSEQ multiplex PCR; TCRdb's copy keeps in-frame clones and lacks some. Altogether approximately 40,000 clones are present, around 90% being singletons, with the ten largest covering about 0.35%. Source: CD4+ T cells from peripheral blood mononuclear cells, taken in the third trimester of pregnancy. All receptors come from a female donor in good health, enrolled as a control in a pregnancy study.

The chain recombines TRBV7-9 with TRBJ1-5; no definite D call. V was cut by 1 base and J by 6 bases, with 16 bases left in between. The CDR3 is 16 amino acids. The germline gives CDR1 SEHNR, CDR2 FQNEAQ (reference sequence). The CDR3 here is CASSLGIGFGGQPQHF. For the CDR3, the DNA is TGTGCCAGCAGCTTAGGCATAGGGTTCGGAGGTCAGCCCCAGCATTTT.

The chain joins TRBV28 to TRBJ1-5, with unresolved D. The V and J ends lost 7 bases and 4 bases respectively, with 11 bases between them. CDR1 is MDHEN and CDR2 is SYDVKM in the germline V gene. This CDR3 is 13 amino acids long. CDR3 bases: TGTGCCAGCATTAAACTCATGAATCAGCCCCAGCATTTT. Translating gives CASIKLMNQPQHF.

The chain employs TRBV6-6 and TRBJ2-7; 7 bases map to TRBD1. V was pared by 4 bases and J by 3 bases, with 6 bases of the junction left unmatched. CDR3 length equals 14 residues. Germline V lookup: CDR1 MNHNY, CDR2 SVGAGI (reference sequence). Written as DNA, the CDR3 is TGTGCCAGCAGTTCCGGGACAGACTACTACGAGCAGTACTTC. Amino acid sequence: CASSSGTDYYEQYF.

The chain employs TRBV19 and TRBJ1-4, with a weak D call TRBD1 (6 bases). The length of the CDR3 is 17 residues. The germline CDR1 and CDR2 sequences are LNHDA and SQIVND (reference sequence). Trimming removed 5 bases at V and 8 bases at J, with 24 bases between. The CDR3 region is CASSVITGTPKGEKLFF. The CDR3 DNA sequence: TGTGCCAGTAGTGTGATAACCGGGACACCGAAAGGAGAAAAACTGTTTTTT.

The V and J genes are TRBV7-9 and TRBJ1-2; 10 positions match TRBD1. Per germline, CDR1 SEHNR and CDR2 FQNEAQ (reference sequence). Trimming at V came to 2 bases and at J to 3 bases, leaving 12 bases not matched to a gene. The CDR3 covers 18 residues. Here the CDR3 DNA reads TGTGCCAGCAGCTTACGGATCAGGGACGGACAGGGGGACTATGGCTACACCTTC. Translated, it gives CASSLRIRDGQGDYGYTF.

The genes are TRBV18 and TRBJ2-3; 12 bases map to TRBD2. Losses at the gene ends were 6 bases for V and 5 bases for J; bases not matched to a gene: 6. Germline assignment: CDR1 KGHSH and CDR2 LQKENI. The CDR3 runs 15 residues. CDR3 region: CASSTLGLAGDTQYF. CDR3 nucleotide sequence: TGTGCCAGCTCCACGTTGGGACTAGCGGGAGATACGCAGTATTTT.

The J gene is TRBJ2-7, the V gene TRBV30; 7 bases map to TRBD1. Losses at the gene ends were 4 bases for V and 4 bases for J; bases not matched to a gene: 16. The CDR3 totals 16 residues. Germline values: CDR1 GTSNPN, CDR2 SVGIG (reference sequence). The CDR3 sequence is CAWISRGGEVGYEQYF. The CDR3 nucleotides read TGTGCCTGGATCAGCCGAGGGGGCGAAGTAGGATACGAGCAGTACTTC.

The CDR3 region has the DNA TGTGCCAGCAGATCAGGGTCCTCTGGAAACACCATATATTTT. Protein sequence: CASRSGSSGNTIYF. V usage is TRBV7-2 and J usage is TRBJ1-3, with D possibly matching TRBD1 (5 bases). V was pared by 6 bases and J by 0 bases, with 9 bases between. The germline CDR1 and CDR2 sequences are SGHTA and FQGNSA. The CDR3 length is 14 residues.

The CDR3 region has the DNA TGTGCCAGCAGCAACAACCATCCCCCAGGGGGCAATCAGCCCCAGCATTTT. Protein product: CASSNNHPPGGNQPQHF. This rearrangement joins TRBV21-1 to TRBJ1-5; the table's D call, TRBD1, has no DNA check behind it. TRBV21-1 is a pseudogene segment. The CDR3 covers 17 residues.

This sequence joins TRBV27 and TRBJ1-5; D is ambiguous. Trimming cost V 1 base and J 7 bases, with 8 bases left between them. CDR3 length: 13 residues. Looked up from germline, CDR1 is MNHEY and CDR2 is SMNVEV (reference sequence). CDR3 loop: CASSLWSGQPQHF. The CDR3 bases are TGTGCCAGCAGTTTATGGAGCGGACAGCCCCAGCATTTT.

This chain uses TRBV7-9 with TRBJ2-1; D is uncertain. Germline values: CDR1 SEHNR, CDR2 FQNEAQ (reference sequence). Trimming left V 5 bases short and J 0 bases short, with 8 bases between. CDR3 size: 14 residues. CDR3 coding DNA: TGTGCCAGCAGCCTCCCGTCCTCCTACAATGAGCAGTTCTTC. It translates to CASSLPSSYNEQFF. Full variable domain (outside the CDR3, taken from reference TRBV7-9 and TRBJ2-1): DTGVSQNPRHKITKRGQNVTFRCDPISEHNRLYWYRQTLGQGPEFLTYFQNEAQLEKSRLLSDRFSAERPKGSFSTLEIQRTEQGDSAMYLCASSLPSSYNEQFFGPGTRLTVL.

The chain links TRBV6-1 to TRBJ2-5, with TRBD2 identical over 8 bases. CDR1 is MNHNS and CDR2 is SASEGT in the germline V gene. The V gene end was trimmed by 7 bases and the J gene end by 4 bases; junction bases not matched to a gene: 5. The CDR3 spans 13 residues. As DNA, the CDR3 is TGTGCCAGCAACATCGCGGGGGGAGAGACCCAGTACTTC. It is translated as CASNIAGGETQYF.

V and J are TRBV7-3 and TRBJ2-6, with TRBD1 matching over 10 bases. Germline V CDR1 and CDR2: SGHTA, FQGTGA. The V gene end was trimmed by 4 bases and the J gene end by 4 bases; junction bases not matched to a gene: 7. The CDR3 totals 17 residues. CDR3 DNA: TGTGCCAGCAGCTGGGGGGGACAGGGGACCGGGGCCAACGTCCTGACTTTC. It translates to CASSWGGQGTGANVLTF. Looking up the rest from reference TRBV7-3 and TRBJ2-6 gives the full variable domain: GAGVSQTPSNKVTEKGKYVELRCDPISGHTALYWYRQSLGQGPEFLIYFQGTGAADDSGLPNDRFFAVRPEGSVSTLKIQRTERGDSAVYLCASSWGGQGTGANVLTFGAGSRLTVL.

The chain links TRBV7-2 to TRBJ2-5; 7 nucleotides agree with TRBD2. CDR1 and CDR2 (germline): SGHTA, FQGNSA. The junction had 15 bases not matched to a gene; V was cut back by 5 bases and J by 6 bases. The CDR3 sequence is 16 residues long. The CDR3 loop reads CASSPWGGSGGKTQYF. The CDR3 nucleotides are TGTGCCAGCAGCCCCTGGGGCGGGAGTGGTGGAAAGACCCAGTACTTC.

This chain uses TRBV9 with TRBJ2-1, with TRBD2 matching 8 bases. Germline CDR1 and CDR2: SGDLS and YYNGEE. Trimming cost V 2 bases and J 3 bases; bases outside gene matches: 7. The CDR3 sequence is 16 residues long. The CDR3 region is CASSVLTSVNYNEQFF. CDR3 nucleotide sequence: TGTGCCAGCAGCGTCCTGACTAGCGTAAACTACAATGAGCAGTTCTTC.

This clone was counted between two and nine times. The CDR3 sequence is CASSPGDRGGKLFF. CDR3 in DNA: TGTGCCAGCAGCCCTGGGGACAGGGGGGGGAAACTGTTTTTT. V usage is TRBV7-9 and J usage is TRBJ1-4, with 11 bases lining up with TRBD1. The CDR3 runs to 14 residues. V shed 5 bases, J shed 11 bases, and the junction held 7 bases outside the gene matches. Germline V gives CDR1 SEHNR, CDR2 FQNEAQ (reference sequence).

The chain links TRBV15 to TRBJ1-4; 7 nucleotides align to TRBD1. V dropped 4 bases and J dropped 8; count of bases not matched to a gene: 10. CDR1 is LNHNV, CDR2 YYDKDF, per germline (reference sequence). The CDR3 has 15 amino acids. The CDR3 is CATSKGQPGREKLFF. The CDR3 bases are TGTGCCACCAGCAAGGGACAGCCTGGTCGGGAAAAACTGTTTTTT. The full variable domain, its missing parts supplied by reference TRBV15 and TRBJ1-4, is DAMVIQNPRYQVTQFGKPVTLSCSQTLNHNVMYWYQQKSSQAPKLLFHYYDKDFNNEADTPDNFQSRRPNTSFCFLDIRSPGLGDTAMYLCATSKGQPGREKLFFGSGTQLSVL.

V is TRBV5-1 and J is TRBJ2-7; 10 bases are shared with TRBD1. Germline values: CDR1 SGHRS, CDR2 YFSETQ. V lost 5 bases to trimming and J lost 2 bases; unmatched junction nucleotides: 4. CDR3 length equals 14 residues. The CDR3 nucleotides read TGCGCCAGCAGATCCGGGACAGGGGCCTACGAGCAGTACTTC. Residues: CASRSGTGAYEQYF.

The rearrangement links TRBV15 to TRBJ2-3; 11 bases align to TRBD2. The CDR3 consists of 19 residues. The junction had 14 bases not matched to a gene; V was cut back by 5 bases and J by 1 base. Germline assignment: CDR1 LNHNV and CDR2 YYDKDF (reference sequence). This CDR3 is CATSGKLAGAPFRTDTQYF. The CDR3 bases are TGTGCCACCAGCGGGAAACTAGCGGGAGCCCCCTTTCGCACAGATACGCAGTATTTT.

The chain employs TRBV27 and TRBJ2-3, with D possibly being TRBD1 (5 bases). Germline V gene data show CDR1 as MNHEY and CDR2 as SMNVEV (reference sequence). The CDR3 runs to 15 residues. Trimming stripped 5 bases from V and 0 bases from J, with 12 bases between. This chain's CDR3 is CASSRPGISTDTQYF. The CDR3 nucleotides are TGTGCCAGCAGTAGGCCAGGGATAAGCACAGATACGCAGTATTTT.

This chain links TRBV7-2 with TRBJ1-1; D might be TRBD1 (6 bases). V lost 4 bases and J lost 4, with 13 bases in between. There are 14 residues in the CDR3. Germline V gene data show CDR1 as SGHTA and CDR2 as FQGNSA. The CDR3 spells CASSSDRFFTEAFF. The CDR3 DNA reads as TGTGCCAGCAGCTCGGACAGATTTTTCACTGAAGCTTTCTTT.

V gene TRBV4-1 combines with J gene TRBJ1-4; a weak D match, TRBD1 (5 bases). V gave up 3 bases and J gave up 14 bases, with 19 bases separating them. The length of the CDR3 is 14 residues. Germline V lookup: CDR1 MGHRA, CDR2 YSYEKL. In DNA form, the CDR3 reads TGCGCCAGCAGCCAGGGGACTGCTTTTGTTCGGCTGTTTTTT. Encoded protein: CASSQGTAFVRLFF.

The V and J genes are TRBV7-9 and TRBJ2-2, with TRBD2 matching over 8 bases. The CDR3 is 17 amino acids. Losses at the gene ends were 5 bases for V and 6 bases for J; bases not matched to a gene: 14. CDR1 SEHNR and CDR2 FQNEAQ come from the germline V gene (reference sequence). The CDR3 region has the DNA TGTGCCAGCAGCAGGTCAAAGGGACTAGGGGATCCCGGGGAGCTGTTTTTT. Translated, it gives CASSRSKGLGDPGELFF. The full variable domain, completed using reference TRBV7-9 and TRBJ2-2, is DTGVSQNPRHKITKRGQNVTFRCDPISEHNRLYWYRQTLGQGPEFLTYFQNEAQLEKSRLLSDRFSAERPKGSFSTLEIQRTEQGDSAMYLCASSRSKGLGDPGELFFGEGSRLTVL.